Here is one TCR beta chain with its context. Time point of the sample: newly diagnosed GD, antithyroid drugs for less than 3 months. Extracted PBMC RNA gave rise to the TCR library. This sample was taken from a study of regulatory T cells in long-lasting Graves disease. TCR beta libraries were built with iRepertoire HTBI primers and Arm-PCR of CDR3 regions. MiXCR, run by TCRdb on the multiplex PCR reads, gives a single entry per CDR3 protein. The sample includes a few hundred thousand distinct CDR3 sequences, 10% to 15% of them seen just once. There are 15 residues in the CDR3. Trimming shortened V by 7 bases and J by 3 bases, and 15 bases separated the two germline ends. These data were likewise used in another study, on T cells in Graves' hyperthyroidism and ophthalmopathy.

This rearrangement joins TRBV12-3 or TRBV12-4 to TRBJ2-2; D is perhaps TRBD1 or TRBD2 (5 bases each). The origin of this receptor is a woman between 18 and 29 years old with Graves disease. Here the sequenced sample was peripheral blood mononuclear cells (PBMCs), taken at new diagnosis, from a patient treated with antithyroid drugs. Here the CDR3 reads CASTVVGTHTGELFF. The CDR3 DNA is TGTGCCAGCACCGTAGTAGGGACCCACACCGGGGAGCTGTTTTTT.